The entry below gives a single T cell receptor (beta chain) sequence along with its context. This sample is drawn from a study of blood T cell repertoires in COVID-19. Study-level background: The United States, Italy and Spain supplied acute and convalescent COVID-19 samples. T cells, B-cell-depleted T cells, or PBMCs provided the cDNA or gDNA that served as material.

Authors' methods: Scientists estimated how many nucleated cells there were by amplifying reference gene primers. The assay was immunoSEQ multiplex PCR, and TCRdb's table has in-frame clones only and misses some. V and J calls and clone size are as listed in that table; D and trimming were resolved from the DNA. The table includes under 200,000 clones, about 83% detected once. V gave up 4 bases and J gave up 0 bases, with 10 bases separating them. CDR1 and CDR2 (germline): SGHTA, FQGNSA. The CDR3 covers 16 residues. The sample consisted of peripheral blood. This sequence originates from a man younger than 30 with active or convalescent COVID-19. The gene calls are TRBV7-2 and TRBJ1-6; weak D call: TRBD1 (6 bases). CDR3 in DNA: TGTGCCAGCAGCTCAGACAGGTTCTCCTATAATTCACCCCTCCACTTT. Amino acids: CASSSDRFSYNSPLHF.